Listed below are T cell receptor beta chains from one sample, sequenced in a study of identical twins. MiXCR was run by TCRdb on the 5' RACE reads, yielding one entry per CDR3 protein. The repertoire includes approximately 410,000 distinct CDR3 sequences, less than 20% of them detected once, and 10% to 15% sits in the top ten. Sequencing was done on a sample of naive T cells sorted from blood. Receptors were obtained from a man over 45 in good health. The CDR3 runs from the conserved cysteine through the conserved F or W. Fields, in order: V gene, clone size, CDR3 length, J gene, D gene, CDR3 DNA, CDR3 protein. A D gene is named only where the DNA matches it firmly. Some rows mark clone size as missing; the rest say once, few, many or name a class of expanded clone.

TRBV2	-	15	TRBJ1-1	TRBD1	TGTGCCAGCAGTGAAGGGACAGGGAGGTTTGCTGAAGCTTTCTTT	CASSEGTGRFAEAFF
TRBV4-2	many	14	TRBJ2-2	TRBD2	TGTGCCAGCAGCAGCGGACTAGCGATCGGGGAGCTGTTTTTT	CASSSGLAIGELFF
TRBV20-1	-	17	TRBJ2-2	TRBD2	TGCAGTGCTAGTCCCGGGACTAGCGGGAGGCGCACCGGGGAGCTGTTTTTT	CSASPGTSGRRTGELFF
TRBV30	few	13	TRBJ1-1	-	TGTGCCTGGAGTCCCGGGTTTCTAACTGAAGCTTTCTTT	CAWSPGFLTEAFF
TRBV5-1	-	13	TRBJ2-7	-	TGCGCCAGCAGCGGGAGGTTCGGGGACGAGCAGTACTTC	CASSGRFGDEQYF
TRBV20-1	few	13	TRBJ2-1	TRBD2	TGCAGTGCCGACCGACTAGCAGGTGATGAGCAGTTCTTC	CSADRLAGDEQFF
TRBV9	many	16	TRBJ2-1	TRBD2	TGTGCCAGCAGCGTAGCTCTAACTAGCGGGGCCAATGAGCAGTTCTTC	CASSVALTSGANEQFF
TRBV5-6	few	12	TRBJ2-7	-	TGTGCCAGCAGCTCCACTACAGGAGAGCAGTACTTC	CASSSTTGEQYF
TRBV29-1	many	17	TRBJ2-1	TRBD2	TGCAGCGTTGAAGATACGTTGACTAGCGGGATTTACAATGAGCAGTTCTTC	CSVEDTLTSGIYNEQFF
TRBV28	-	12	TRBJ1-6	-	TGTGCCAGTATACAGAATAATTCACCCCTCCACTTT	CASIQNNSPLHF
TRBV29-1	-	13	TRBJ2-1	TRBD1	TGCAGCGTTGACGGACAGGGGAGAAATGAGCAGTTCTTC	CSVDGQGRNEQFF
TRBV19	-	12	TRBJ2-1	-	TGTGCCAGTAGTCTAGGGGTAGGACGGCAGTTCTTC	CASSLGVGRQFF
TRBV10-3	many	14	TRBJ2-5	-	TGTGCCATCAGTGAGCATGGGGGGCAAGAGACCCAGTACTTC	CAISEHGGQETQYF
TRBV27	-	15	TRBJ2-7	-	TGTGCCAGCAGTTTTGGACTGGGCGGGACCTACGAGCAGTACTTC	CASSFGLGGTYEQYF
TRBV24-1	few	16	TRBJ2-3	-	TGTGCCACCACTCTTCGACCTTGGACAAACACAGATACGCAGTATTTT	CATTLRPWTNTDTQYF
TRBV20-1	-	14	TRBJ1-5	TRBD1	TGCAGTGCCACACAGGGGGTCGGCAATCAGCCCCAGCATTTT	CSATQGVGNQPQHF
TRBV7-9	-	11	TRBJ1-4	-	TGTGCCAGCAGCCCATCCGAAAAACTGTTTTTT	CASSPSEKLFF
TRBV27	-	15	TRBJ2-1	-	TGTGCCAGCAGTCCCGAGACGATACCCTACAATGAGCAGTTCTTC	CASSPETIPYNEQFF